The entry below gives a single T cell receptor (beta chain) sequence along with its context. The V gene's germline CDR1 is SGDLS and CDR2 YYNGEE. This CDR3 is built from 15 residues. V was clipped by 0 bases and J by 2 bases, with 10 bases between them. These data belong to a study of T-cell memory formation after mild COVID-19. TCRdb recomputed calls from the 5' RACE reads with MiXCR, one row per CDR3 protein. This repertoire shows more than 100,000 distinct CDR3 sequences, 15% to 20% found once; its top ten account for 5.2%. This rearrangement joins TRBV9 to TRBJ2-3; D call uncertain. The receptor comes from a man aged 18 to 29 who had mild COVID-19 (a few samples of this study predate the infection). Cell type and time point are not known. Sequencing was carried out using PBMCs or a T cell subset sorted from them (not recorded which). In DNA form, the CDR3 reads TGTGCCAGCAGCGTAGCTGGGGTCCCCACAGATACGCAGTATTTT. This encodes CASSVAGVPTDTQYF.